Shown below are 19 T cell receptor beta chains from a single sample sequenced in a study of T cell responses to AZD1222 COVID-19 vaccine. Generated by immunoSEQ multiplex PCR, the TCRdb table keeps only in-frame clones and is missing some. The sample carries roughly 120,000 clones, around 84% recorded once. The sequenced sample was peripheral blood, obtained 28 days after the second AZD1222 dose. The receptors were sampled from an adult who received the AZD1222 COVID-19 vaccine.

With respect to this clone: The junction departs from the called germline gene at one end, perhaps through a read error. V is TRBV12-3 or TRBV12-4 and J is TRBJ1-2, with D unclear. CDR3 length equals 13 residues. CDR3 sequence: CASSLGRNYGYTF. CDR3 in DNA: TGTGCCAGTAGTTTAGGGAGGAACTATGGCTACACCTTC.

The chain joins TRBV7-9 to TRBJ2-5; possibly TRBD1 for D (6 bases). The CDR3 length is 12 residues. V was clipped by 4 bases and J by 14 bases, with 17 bases between them. Per germline, CDR1 SEHNR and CDR2 FQNEAQ (reference sequence). CDR3 nucleotides: TGTGCCAGCAGCTACCACCCGGGACACAACTACTTC. This codes for CASSYHPGHNYF.

The genes are TRBV5-4 and TRBJ2-1; 9 bases are shared with TRBD1. The length of the CDR3 is 13 residues. Trimming at V came to 5 bases and at J to 10 bases, leaving 7 bases not matched to a gene. The germline V gene encodes CDR1 SGHNT and CDR2 YYREEE (reference sequence). The CDR3 bases are TGTGCCAGCAGTTTACAGGGGGCGGAGGAGCAGTTCTTC. Protein sequence: CASSLQGAEEQFF.

The V gene is TRBV3-1 (or the pseudogene TRBV3-2), the J gene TRBJ2-1; 9 bases agree with TRBD2. V dropped 2 bases and J dropped 0; count of bases not matched to a gene: 8. Germline V gene data show CDR1 as LGHDT and CDR2 as YNNKEL (reference sequence). The CDR3 totals 18 residues. In nucleotides, the CDR3 is TGTGCCAGCAGCCAAAGTAGCGGGAGATGGAGCTCCTACAATGAGCAGTTCTTC. Translation gives CASSQSSGRWSSYNEQFF.

The chain links TRBV28 to TRBJ2-7; 10 bases are a match to TRBD1. J lost 12 bases, V lost 3 bases, and 2 bases had no gene match. In germline, CDR1 is MDHEN, CDR2 SYDVKM. The CDR3 consists of 11 residues. CDR3 coding DNA: TGTGCCAGCAGTTTGGGACAGGGGACGTACTTC. Protein: CASSLGQGTYF. The variable domain in full, completed from reference TRBV28 and TRBJ2-7, reads DVKVTQSSRYLVKRTGEKVFLECVQDMDHENMFWYRQDPGLGLRLIYFSYDVKMKEKGDIPEGYSVSREKKERFSLILESASTNQTSMYLCASSLGQGTYFGPGTRLTVT.

The chain joins TRBV10-3 to TRBJ2-2; 9 nucleotides agree with TRBD2. The CDR3 has 16 residues. Germline-derived CDR1 and CDR2 are ENHRY and SYGVKD. J gave up 3 bases and V 4 bases, and 6 bases lay outside the gene matches. This CDR3 is CAISGVAGVDTGELFF. The CDR3 DNA is TGTGCCATCAGTGGGGTAGCGGGAGTGGACACCGGGGAGCTGTTTTTT.

This clone was observed a handful of times. The CDR3 region is CASSYSGGLVTEAFF. CDR3 in DNA: TGTGCCAGCAGTTACTCTGGGGGGCTAGTCACTGAAGCTTTCTTT. The J gene is TRBJ1-1, the V gene TRBV6-5, with D possibly being TRBD1 (6 bases). Trimming left V 0 bases short and J 4 bases short, with 12 bases between. The CDR3 has 15 residues. CDR1 MNHEY and CDR2 SVGAGI come from the germline V gene.

The V call is TRBV2, the J call TRBJ2-7; D possibly corresponds to TRBD1 (6 bases). There are 15 residues in the CDR3. Germline assignment: CDR1 SNHLY and CDR2 FYNNEI. Trimming took 7 bases from V and 1 from J, leaving 17 bases between them. The CDR3 bases are TGTGCCAGCACCCTATCAGGGGCGGATTCCTACGAGCAGTACTTC. Residues: CASTLSGADSYEQYF.

This chain uses TRBV24-1 with TRBJ1-1; no reliable D call. CDR3 length: 15 residues. V was cut by 1 base and J by 0 bases, with 8 bases left in between. Germline CDR1 KGHDR, CDR2 SFDVKD. The CDR3 DNA is TGTGCCACCAGTGATTTCCCTCGGATGAACACTGAAGCTTTCTTT. It codes for CATSDFPRMNTEAFF.

The genes are TRBV7-2 and TRBJ2-7; no firm D call. The ends were cut back, 5 bases at V and 6 bases at J, with 11 bases in the middle. Germline V gene lookup returns CDR1 SGHTA and CDR2 FQGNSA. There are 12 residues in the CDR3. CDR3 sequence: CASSPGPPEQYF. CDR3 bases: TGTGCCAGCAGCCCGGGTCCCCCCGAGCAGTACTTC.

Only a few counts were recorded for this clone. The chain couples TRBV7-9 to TRBJ2-1, with D hard to call. Germline CDR1 and CDR2: SEHNR and FQNEAQ (reference sequence). The V gene lost 8 bases and the J gene lost 0 bases, with 11 bases spanning the gap. The CDR3 contains 14 residues. The CDR3 protein is CASGSYLSYNEQFF. The CDR3 region has the DNA TGTGCCAGCGGCAGTTACCTCTCCTACAATGAGCAGTTCTTC.

The J gene is TRBJ2-4, the V gene TRBV12-3 or TRBV12-4; D may be TRBD1 (5 bases). V gave up 2 bases and J gave up 8 bases, with 10 bases separating them. This CDR3 has 13 residues. CDR3 sequence: CASSLSGADIQYF. The CDR3 bases are TGTGCCAGCAGTTTATCTGGGGCAGACATTCAGTACTTC.

The CDR3 is CASSRAVGEQYF. CDR3 nucleotide sequence: TGTGCCAGCAGCCGCGCAGTGGGGGAGCAGTACTTC. The chain joins TRBV3-1 (or the pseudogene TRBV3-2) to TRBJ2-7; D remains ambiguous. Trimming took 4 bases from V and 7 from J, leaving 11 bases between them. Per germline, CDR1 LGHDT and CDR2 YNNKEL (reference sequence). The CDR3 covers 12 residues.

V is TRBV5-1 and J is TRBJ1-1; no clear D. Germline V gives CDR1 SGHRS, CDR2 YFSETQ. The length of the CDR3 is 14 residues. The V end lost 1 base, the J end lost 5 bases, and 12 bases lay between the germline ends. The CDR3 reads CASSLTGGGTEAFF. CDR3 nucleotide sequence: TGCGCCAGCAGCTTGACGGGAGGTGGAACTGAAGCTTTCTTT.

This clone was counted only a few times. The CDR3 DNA reads TGTGCCAGCAGTGACTCGCCAGGGGGCAATGAGCAGTTCTTC. Encoded protein: CASSDSPGGNEQFF. V usage is TRBV6-4 and J usage is TRBJ2-1; 7 nucleotides agree with TRBD1. The CDR3 loop spans 14 amino acids. V was clipped by 0 bases and J by 6 bases; unmatched bases: 2. CDR1 and CDR2 from the germline V gene are MRHNA and SNTAGT.

The chain is built from TRBV3-1 (or the pseudogene TRBV3-2) and TRBJ1-1, with TRBD1 matching 7 bases. The V gene end was trimmed by 2 bases and the J gene end by 5 bases; junction bases not matched to a gene: 8. Per the germline V gene, CDR1 is LGHDT and CDR2 is YNNKEL (reference sequence). This CDR3 is built from 15 residues. The DNA for the CDR3 is TGTGCCAGCAGCCAAAACCGACAGGGAGGTACTGAAGCTTTCTTT. Amino acids: CASSQNRQGGTEAFF.

This chain uses TRBV10-3 with TRBJ1-2; a weak D match, TRBD1 (6 bases). Germline CDR1 reads ENHRY; CDR2 reads SYGVKD. The CDR3 has 15 residues. Trimming took off 0 bases at V and 2 bases at J, with 10 bases between the two ends. This CDR3 is CAISESSDRNYGYTF. The DNA of the CDR3 is TGTGCCATCAGTGAGTCCTCGGACAGAAACTATGGCTACACCTTC.

The chain uses TRBV5-1 and TRBJ2-5; 12 positions agree with TRBD2. V shed 4 bases, J shed 4 bases, and the junction held 14 bases outside the gene matches. The germline V gene encodes CDR1 SGHRS and CDR2 YFSETQ. CDR3 size: 18 residues. CDR3 amino acids: CASSHHIRLAGERETQYF. CDR3 coding DNA: TGCGCCAGCAGCCACCACATCCGACTAGCGGGGGAGCGAGAGACCCAGTACTTC.

This clone appeared a single time. The rearrangement links TRBV4-1 to TRBJ2-3; 8 nucleotides line up with TRBD2. This CDR3 region has 17 residues. J gave up 5 bases and V 4 bases, and 14 bases lay outside the gene matches. Germline CDR1 MGHRA, CDR2 YSYEKL. The CDR3 region has the DNA TGCGCCAGCAGCCTCCTAGCCCAGCGGGAGTCGGTAGATACGCAGTATTTT. Its protein is CASSLLAQRESVDTQYF.